This TCR beta chain is from a study of control samples from healthy donors and cancer patients. V lost 7 bases to trimming and J lost 0 bases, with 14 bases between them. CDR3 length: 15 residues. Germline CDR1 is SGHNT and CDR2 is YYREEE (reference sequence). Clones were read by immunoSEQ multiplex PCR, and TCRdb kept only the in-frame ones, dropping some. The table includes around 180,000 clones, 94% detected once. This clone was counted a single time. This clonotype was obtained from a woman younger than 30 in good health. The V gene is TRBV5-4, the J gene TRBJ2-1; D remains unclear. The sample was blood. CDR3 sequence (DNA): TGTGCCAGCTGGAAGAAGGTAGACTCCTACAATGAGCAGTTCTTC. This translates into CASWKKVDSYNEQFF.